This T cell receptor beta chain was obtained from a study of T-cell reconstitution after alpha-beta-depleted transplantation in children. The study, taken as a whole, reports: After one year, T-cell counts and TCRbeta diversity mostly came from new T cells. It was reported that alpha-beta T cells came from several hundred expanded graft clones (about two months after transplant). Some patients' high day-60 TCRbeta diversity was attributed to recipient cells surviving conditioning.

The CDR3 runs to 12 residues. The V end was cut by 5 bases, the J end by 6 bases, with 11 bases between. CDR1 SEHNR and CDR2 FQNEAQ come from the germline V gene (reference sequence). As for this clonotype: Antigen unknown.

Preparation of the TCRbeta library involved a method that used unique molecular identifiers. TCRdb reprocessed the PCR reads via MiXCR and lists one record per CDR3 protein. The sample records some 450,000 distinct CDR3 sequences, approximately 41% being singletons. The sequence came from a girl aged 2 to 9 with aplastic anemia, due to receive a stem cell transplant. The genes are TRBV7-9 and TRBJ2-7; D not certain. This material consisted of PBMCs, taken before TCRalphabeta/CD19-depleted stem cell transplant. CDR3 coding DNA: TGTGCCAGCAGCGCCCGCTACGGCGAGCAGTACTTC. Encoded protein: CASSARYGEQYF.